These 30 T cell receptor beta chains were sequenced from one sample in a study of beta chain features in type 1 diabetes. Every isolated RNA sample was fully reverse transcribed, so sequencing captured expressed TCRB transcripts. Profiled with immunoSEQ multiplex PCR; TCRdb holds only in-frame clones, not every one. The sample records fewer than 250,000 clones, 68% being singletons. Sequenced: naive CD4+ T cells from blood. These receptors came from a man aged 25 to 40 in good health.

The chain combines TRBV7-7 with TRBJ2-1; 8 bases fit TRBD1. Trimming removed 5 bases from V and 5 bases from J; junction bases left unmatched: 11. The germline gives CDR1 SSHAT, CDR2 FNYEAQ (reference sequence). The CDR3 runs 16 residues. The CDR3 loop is CASSQGQGAIDNEQFF. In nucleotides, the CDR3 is TGTGCCAGCAGCCAAGGGCAGGGGGCGATCGACAATGAGCAGTTCTTC.

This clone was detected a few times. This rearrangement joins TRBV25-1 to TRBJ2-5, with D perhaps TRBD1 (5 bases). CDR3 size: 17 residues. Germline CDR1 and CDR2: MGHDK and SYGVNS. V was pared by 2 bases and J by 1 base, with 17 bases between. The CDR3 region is CASSERRMGRAQETQYF. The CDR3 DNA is TGTGCCAGCAGTGAAAGACGTATGGGCAGGGCCCAAGAGACCCAGTACTTC.

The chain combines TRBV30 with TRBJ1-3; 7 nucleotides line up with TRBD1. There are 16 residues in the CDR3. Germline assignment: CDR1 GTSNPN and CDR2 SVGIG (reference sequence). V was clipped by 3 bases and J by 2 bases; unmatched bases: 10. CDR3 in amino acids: CAWSGLLTGTGNTIYF. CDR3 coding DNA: TGTGCCTGGAGCGGCCTCCTGACAGGGACTGGAAACACCATATATTTT.

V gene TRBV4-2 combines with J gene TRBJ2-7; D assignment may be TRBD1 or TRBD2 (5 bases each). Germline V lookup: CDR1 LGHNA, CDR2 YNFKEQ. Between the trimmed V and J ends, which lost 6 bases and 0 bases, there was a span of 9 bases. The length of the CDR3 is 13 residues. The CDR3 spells CASSRDLSYEQYF. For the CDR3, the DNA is TGTGCCAGCAGTCGGGACCTCTCCTACGAGCAGTACTTC.

The CDR3 spells CASSPRQGRLETQYF. In DNA form, the CDR3 reads TGTGCCAGCAGCCCGCGACAGGGTCGGCTAGAGACCCAGTACTTC. The chain carries TRBV5-6 and TRBJ2-5, with TRBD1 matching 7 bases. The CDR3 length is 15 residues. Germline assignment: CDR1 SGHDT and CDR2 YYEEEE. V shed 4 bases, J shed 4 bases, and the junction held 10 bases outside the gene matches.

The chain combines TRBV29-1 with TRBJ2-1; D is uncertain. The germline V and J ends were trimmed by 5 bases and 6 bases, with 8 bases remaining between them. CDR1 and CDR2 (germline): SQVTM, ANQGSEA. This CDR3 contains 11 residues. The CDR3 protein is CSVIPPNEQFF. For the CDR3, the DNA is TGCAGCGTTATACCCCCCAATGAGCAGTTCTTC.

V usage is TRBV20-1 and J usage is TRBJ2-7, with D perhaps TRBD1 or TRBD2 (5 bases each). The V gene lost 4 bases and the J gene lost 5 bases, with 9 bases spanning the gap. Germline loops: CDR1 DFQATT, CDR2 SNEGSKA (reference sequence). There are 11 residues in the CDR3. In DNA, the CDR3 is TGCAGTGCTAACGGGGCCGACGAGCAGTACTTC. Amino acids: CSANGADEQYF.

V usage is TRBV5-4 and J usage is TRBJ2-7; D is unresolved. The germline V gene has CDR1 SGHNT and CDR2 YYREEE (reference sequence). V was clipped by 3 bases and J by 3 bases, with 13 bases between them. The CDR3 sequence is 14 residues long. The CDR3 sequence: CASSYGGKDYEQYF. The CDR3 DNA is TGTGCCAGCAGCTATGGCGGCAAGGACTACGAGCAGTACTTC.

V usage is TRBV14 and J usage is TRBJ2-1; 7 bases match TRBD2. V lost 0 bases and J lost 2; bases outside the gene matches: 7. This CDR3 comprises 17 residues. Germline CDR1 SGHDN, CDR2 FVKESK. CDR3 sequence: CASSQDLGGSPYNEQFF. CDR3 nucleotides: TGTGCCAGCAGCCAAGATCTCGGCGGGAGCCCCTACAATGAGCAGTTCTTC.

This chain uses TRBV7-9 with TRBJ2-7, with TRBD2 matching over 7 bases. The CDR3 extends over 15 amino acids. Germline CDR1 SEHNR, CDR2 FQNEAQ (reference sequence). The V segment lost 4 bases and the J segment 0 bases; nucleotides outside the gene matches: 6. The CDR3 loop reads CASSSLADYSYEQYF. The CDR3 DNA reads TGTGCCAGCAGCTCTCTAGCGGACTACTCCTACGAGCAGTACTTC.

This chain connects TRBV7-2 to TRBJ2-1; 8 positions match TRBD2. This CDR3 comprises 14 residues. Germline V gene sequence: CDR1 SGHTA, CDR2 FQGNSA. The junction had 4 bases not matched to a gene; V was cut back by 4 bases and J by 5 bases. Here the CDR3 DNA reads TGTGCCAGCAGCTCCCCGGGACTAGACAATGAGCAGTTCTTC. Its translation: CASSSPGLDNEQFF.

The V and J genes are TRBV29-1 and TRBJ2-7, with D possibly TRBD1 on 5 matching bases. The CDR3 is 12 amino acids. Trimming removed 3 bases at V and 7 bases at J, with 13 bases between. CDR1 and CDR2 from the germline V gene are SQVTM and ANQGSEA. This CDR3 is CSVDGAGWEQYF. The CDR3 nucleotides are TGCAGCGTTGATGGGGCAGGTTGGGAGCAGTACTTC.

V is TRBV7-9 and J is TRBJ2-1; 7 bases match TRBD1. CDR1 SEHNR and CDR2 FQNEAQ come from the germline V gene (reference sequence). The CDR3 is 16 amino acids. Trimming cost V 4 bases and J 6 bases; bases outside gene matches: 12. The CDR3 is CASSSLPGTELNEQFF. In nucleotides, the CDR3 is TGTGCCAGCAGCTCACTACCGGGGACAGAACTCAATGAGCAGTTCTTC.

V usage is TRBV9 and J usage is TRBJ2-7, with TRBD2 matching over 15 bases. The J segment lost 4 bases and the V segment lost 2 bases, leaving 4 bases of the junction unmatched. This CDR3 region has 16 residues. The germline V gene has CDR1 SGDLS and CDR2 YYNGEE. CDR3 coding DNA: TGTGCCAGCAGCGTGGGGACTAGCGGGAGGCTGTACGAGCAGTACTTC. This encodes CASSVGTSGRLYEQYF.

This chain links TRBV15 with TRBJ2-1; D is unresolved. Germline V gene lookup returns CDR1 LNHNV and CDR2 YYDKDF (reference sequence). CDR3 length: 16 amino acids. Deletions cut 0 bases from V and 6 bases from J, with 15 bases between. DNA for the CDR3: TGTGCCACCAGCAGAGATTTCGCATCGCCCGGCAATGAGCAGTTCTTC. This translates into CATSRDFASPGNEQFF.

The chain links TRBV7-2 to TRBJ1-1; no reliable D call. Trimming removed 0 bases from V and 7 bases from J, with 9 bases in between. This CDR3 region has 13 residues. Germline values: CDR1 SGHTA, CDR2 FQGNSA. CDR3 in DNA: TGTGCCAGCAGCTTAGCACCGGAGAGTGAAGCTTTCTTT. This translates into CASSLAPESEAFF.

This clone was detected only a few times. The CDR3 region is CAWSVQIGGPETQYF. DNA for the CDR3: TGTGCCTGGAGTGTACAAATAGGCGGGCCAGAGACCCAGTACTTC. This chain links TRBV30 with TRBJ2-5; a weak D match, TRBD2 (5 bases). The CDR3 runs 15 residues. Per the germline V gene, CDR1 is GTSNPN and CDR2 is SVGIG (reference sequence). V dropped 0 bases and J dropped 4 bases, with 15 bases sitting between them.

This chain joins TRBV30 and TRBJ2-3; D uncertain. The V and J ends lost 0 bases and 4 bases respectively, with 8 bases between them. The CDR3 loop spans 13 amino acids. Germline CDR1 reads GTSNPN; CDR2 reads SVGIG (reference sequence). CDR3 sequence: CAWSVRAPDTQYF. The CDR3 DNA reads TGTGCCTGGAGTGTACGAGCGCCAGATACGCAGTATTTT. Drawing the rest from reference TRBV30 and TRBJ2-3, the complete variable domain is SQTIHQWPATLVQPVGSPLSLECTVEGTSNPNLYWYRQAAGRGLQLLFYSVGIGQISSEVPQNLSASRPQDRQFILSSKKLLLSDSGFYLCAWSVRAPDTQYFGPGTRLTVL.

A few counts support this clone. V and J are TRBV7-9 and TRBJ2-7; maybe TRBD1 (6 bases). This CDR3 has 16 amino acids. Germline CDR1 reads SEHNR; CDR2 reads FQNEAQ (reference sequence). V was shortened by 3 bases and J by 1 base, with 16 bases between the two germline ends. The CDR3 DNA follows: TGTGCCAGCAGCTTCGACAGGTCGGCTGTATCCTACGAGCAGTACTTC. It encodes CASSFDRSAVSYEQYF.

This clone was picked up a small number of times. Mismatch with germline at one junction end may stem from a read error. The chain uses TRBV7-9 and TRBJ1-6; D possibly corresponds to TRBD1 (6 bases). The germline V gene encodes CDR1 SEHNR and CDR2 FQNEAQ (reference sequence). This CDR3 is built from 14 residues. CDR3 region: CASSLGQRGSPLHF. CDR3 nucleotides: TGTGCCAGCAGTTTAGGACAGCGGGGATCACCCCTCCACTTT.

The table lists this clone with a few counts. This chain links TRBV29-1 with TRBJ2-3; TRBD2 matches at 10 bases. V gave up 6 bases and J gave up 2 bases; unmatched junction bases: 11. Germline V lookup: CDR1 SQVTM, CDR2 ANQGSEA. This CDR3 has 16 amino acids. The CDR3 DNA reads TGCAGCGTCGAACGACTAGCGGGCGGATCCACAGATACGCAGTATTTT. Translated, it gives CSVERLAGGSTDTQYF.

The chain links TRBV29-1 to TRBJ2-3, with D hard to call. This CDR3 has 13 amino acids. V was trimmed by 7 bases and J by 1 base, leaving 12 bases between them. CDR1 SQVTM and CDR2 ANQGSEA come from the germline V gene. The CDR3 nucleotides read TGCAGCGCAGAAACCCCAGGCACAGATACGCAGTATTTT. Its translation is CSAETPGTDTQYF.

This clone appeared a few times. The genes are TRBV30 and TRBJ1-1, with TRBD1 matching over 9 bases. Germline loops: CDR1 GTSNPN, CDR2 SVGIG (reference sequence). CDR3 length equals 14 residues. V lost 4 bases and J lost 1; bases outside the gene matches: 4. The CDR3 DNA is TGTGCCTGGACCCCGGGACAGGGGAACACTGAAGCTTTCTTT. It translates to CAWTPGQGNTEAFF.

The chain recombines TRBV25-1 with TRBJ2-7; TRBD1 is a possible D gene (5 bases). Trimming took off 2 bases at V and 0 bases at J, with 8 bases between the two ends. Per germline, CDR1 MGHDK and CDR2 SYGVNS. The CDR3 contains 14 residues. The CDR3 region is CASSENGASYEQYF. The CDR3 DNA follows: TGTGCCAGCAGTGAAAATGGGGCCTCCTACGAGCAGTACTTC.

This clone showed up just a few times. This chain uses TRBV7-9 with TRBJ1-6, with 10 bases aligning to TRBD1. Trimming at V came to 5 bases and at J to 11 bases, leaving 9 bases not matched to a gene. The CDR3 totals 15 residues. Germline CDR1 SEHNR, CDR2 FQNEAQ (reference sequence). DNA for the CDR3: TGTGCCAGCAGCCCGAGGACAGGGGGAGTTCCACCCCTCCACTTT. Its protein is CASSPRTGGVPPLHF.

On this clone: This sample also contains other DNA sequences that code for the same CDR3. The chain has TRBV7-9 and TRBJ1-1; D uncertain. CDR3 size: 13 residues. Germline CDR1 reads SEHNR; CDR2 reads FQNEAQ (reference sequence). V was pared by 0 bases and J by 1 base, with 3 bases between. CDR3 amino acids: CASSLAENTEAFF. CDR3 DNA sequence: TGTGCCAGCAGCTTAGCCGAGAACACTGAAGCTTTCTTT.

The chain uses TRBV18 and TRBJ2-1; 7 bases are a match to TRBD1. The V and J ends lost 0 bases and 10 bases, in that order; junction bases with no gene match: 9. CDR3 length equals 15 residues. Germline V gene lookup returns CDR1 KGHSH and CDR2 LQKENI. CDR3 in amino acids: CASSPPSTGANEQFF. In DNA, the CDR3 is TGTGCCAGCTCACCACCGTCTACAGGGGCGAACGAGCAGTTCTTC.

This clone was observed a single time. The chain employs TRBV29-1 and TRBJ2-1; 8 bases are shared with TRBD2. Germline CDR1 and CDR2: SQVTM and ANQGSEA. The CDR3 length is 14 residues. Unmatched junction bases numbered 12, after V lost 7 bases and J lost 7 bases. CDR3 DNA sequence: TGCAGCGCCGGACCGGGACTAGTTCTAAATGAGCAGTTCTTC. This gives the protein CSAGPGLVLNEQFF.

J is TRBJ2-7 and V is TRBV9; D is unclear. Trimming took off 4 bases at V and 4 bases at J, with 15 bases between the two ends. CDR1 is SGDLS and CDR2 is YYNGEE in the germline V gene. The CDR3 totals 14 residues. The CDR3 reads CASSPLENKYEQYF. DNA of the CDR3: TGTGCCAGCAGCCCTCTAGAGAACAAGTACGAGCAGTACTTC.

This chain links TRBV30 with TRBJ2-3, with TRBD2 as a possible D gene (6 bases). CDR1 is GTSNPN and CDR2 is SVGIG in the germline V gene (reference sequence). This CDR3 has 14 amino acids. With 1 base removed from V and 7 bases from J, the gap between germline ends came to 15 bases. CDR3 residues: CAWSAGAVPYTQYF. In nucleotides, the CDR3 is TGTGCCTGGAGTGCGGGAGCGGTTCCGTATACGCAGTATTTT.